Listed below are T cell receptor beta chains from one sample, sequenced in a study of cytomegalovirus exposure and HLA in healthy donors. The repertoire was sequenced with immunoSEQ multiplex PCR; TCRdb's copy has only in-frame clones and lacks some. Here the sample spans 150,000 to 200,000 clones, around 75% being singletons. The specimen sequenced was PBMCs. These TCRs come from a woman aged 45-65 years in good health and CMV-seronegative. The CDR3 runs from the conserved cysteine through the conserved F or W. D genes are given only for firm matches. Size tells how often a clone was seen (once, few, many) or the class of an expanded clone, and some rows leave it out.

NA	TRBV29-1	TRBJ2-2	NA	TGCAGCGTTGGACAGGTAGTAACCGGGGAGCTGTTTTTT	CSVGQVVTGELFF
TRBD1	TRBV4-3	TRBJ2-6	NA	TGCGCCAGCAGCCAAGAGGACAGGGCAATTGGGGCCAACGTCCTGACTTTC	CASSQEDRAIGANVLTF
TRBD1	TRBV9	TRBJ2-5	NA	TGTGCCAGCAGCGTTCGATGGACAGGGGAGACCCAAGAGACCCAGTACTTC	CASSVRWTGETQETQYF
NA	TRBV29-1	TRBJ1-2	once	TGCAGCGTTGAGAGAAACAACTATGGCTACACCTTC	CSVERNNYGYTF
NA	TRBV6-1	TRBJ2-2	many	TGTGCCAGCAGCCGGATGTCAGGCGACACCGGGGAGCTGTTTTTT	CASSRMSGDTGELFF
NA	TRBV19	TRBJ2-7	NA	TGTGCCAGTACCAGGACGGGGATCTCCTACGAGCAGTACTTC	CASTRTGISYEQYF
TRBD2	TRBV6-1	TRBJ2-3	few	TGTGCCAGCAGTGACCTAGCGGGAGGGGCAGATACGCAGTATTTT	CASSDLAGGADTQYF
NA	TRBV19	TRBJ2-4	once	TGTGCCAGTAGTCAACAACGCGAGGAAAACATTCAGTACTTC	CASSQQREENIQYF
TRBD2	TRBV9	TRBJ2-3	NA	TGTGCCAGCAGCGTAAGCGGGAGGTATAGCACAGATACGCAGTATTTT	CASSVSGRYSTDTQYF
NA	TRBV28	TRBJ1-5	NA	TGTGCCAGCACCACTCAGAAGGGGGGGAGATGGGGCAATCAGCCCCAGCATTTT	CASTTQKGGRWGNQPQHF
NA	TRBV4-3	TRBJ2-7	NA	TGCGCCAGCAGCCAAGCCTTAGAGGGCTACGAGCAGTACTTC	CASSQALEGYEQYF
NA	TRBV5-1	TRBJ2-2	NA	TGCGCCAGCAGCTTGGGGGTGGCAGGGACCGGGGAGCTGTTTTTT	CASSLGVAGTGELFF
NA	TRBV7-8	TRBJ1-1	NA	TGTGCCGGCAGCTCAGGACAGAGAATGAACACTGAAGCTTTCTTT	CAGSSGQRMNTEAFF
NA	TRBV19	TRBJ2-5	NA	TGTGCCAGTAGTTCTTGGACAGAAGAGACCCAGTACTTC	CASSSWTEETQYF
NA	TRBV5-1	TRBJ2-1	few	TGCGCCAGCAGAGCGGAGAGCTCCTACAATGAGCAGTTCTTC	CASRAESSYNEQFF
NA	TRBV7-2	TRBJ1-2	few	TGTGCCAGCAGCTATCAGGGCTCGGCTCGTTTTAACTATGGCTACACCTTC	CASSYQGSARFNYGYTF
NA	TRBV11-2	TRBJ2-3	NA	TGTGCCAGCAGCTTAGCTGGCGGAACCCGCACAGATACGCAGTATTTT	CASSLAGGTRTDTQYF
TRBD1	TRBV9	TRBJ2-5	NA	TGTGCCAGCAGCTTAGACAGGGCTGAGGAAGAGACCCAGTACTTC	CASSLDRAEEETQYF
NA	TRBV9	TRBJ1-1	NA	TGTGCCAGCAGCGTAAAGGGGAAAACGAACACTGAAGCTTTCTTT	CASSVKGKTNTEAFF
NA	TRBV9	TRBJ2-3	NA	TGTGCCAGCAGCCCCCTGGGCGCTAGCACAGATACGCAGTATTTT	CASSPLGASTDTQYF
TRBD1	TRBV6-4	TRBJ2-1	NA	TGTGCCAGCAAGCCGGGACAGGGGTCGAATGAGCAGTTCTTC	CASKPGQGSNEQFF
TRBD1	TRBV13	TRBJ2-3	NA	TGTGCCAGCAGCTCCGGGACAGGGGGGACAGATACGCAGTATTTT	CASSSGTGGTDTQYF
NA	TRBV5-5	TRBJ1-1	NA	TGTGCCAGCAGCTTGTTCCCGGTGGAGGGGACTGAAGCTTTCTTT	CASSLFPVEGTEAFF
NA	TRBV19	TRBJ1-2	NA	TGTGCCAGTAGACCCGGAGAGGGCCAACTCTATGGCTACACCTTC	CASRPGEGQLYGYTF
TRBD2	TRBV5-4	TRBJ2-3	NA	TGTGCCAGCAGCCGTAGCGGGGGGGCGGCAGATACGCAGTATTTT	CASSRSGGAADTQYF
NA	TRBV14	TRBJ2-4	NA	TGTGCCAGCAGTCCGACAGGTTGGGCCAAAAACATTCAGTACTTC	CASSPTGWAKNIQYF
NA	TRBV6-1	TRBJ1-4	NA	TGTGCCAGCAGTGAGATGGGCGCGGGCTGGGAAAAACTGTTTTTT	CASSEMGAGWEKLFF
TRBD1	TRBV19	TRBJ2-3	NA	TGTGCCAGTAGTAGAAAAGCCGGACAGGTTCGCACAGATACGCAGTATTTT	CASSRKAGQVRTDTQYF
NA	TRBV19	TRBJ1-5	NA	TGTGCCAGTAGTATATCCGTTAGCAATCAGCCCCAGCATTTT	CASSISVSNQPQHF
NA	TRBV19	TRBJ2-7	NA	TGTGCCAGTAGTATCGTTGGGTCACCTAGGAACGAGCAGTACTTC	CASSIVGSPRNEQYF
TRBD2	TRBV19	TRBJ2-2	NA	TGTGCCAGTAGTATTAGGGCGGGGGCGAACACCGGGGAGCTGTTTTTT	CASSIRAGANTGELFF
TRBD2	TRBV4-2	TRBJ2-3	NA	TGTGCCAGCAGCCAAGAGCTCCGGGGAGCGGGAGTGCTAGATACGCAGTATTTT	CASSQELRGAGVLDTQYF
TRBD1	TRBV15	TRBJ1-1	NA	TGTGCCACCAGCAGAGATTGGAGGACAGGGGGCGACACTGAAGCTTTCTTT	CATSRDWRTGGDTEAFF